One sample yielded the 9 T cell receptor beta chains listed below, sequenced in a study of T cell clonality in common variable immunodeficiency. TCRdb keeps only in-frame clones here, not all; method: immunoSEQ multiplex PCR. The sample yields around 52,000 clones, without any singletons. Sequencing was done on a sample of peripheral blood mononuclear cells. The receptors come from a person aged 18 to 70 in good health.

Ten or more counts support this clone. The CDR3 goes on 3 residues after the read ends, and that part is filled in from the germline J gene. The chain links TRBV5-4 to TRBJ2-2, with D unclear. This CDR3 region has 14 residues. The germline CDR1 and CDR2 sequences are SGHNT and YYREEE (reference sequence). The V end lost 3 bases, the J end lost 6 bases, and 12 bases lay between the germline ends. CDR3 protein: CASSSFLVPGELFF. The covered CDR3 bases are TGTGCCAGCAGCTCATTTTTAGTCCCCGGGGAG.

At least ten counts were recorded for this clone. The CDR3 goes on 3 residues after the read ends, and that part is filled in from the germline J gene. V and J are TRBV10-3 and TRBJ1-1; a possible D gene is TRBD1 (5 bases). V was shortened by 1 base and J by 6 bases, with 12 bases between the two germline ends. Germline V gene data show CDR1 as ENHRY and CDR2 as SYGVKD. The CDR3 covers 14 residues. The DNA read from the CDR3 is TGTGCCATCAGTGAGTTAGCAGGGTCAGCTGAA. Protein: CAISELAGSAE. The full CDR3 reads CAISELAGSAEAFF.

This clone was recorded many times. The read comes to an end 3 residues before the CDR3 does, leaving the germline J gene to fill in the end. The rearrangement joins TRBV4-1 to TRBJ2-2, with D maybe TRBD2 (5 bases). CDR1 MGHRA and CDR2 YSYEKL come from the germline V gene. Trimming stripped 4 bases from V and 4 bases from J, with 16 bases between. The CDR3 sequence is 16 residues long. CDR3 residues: CASSLLLAGSTGELFF. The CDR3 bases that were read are TGCGCCAGCAGCCTTCTTCTGGCGGGTAGCACCGGGGAG.

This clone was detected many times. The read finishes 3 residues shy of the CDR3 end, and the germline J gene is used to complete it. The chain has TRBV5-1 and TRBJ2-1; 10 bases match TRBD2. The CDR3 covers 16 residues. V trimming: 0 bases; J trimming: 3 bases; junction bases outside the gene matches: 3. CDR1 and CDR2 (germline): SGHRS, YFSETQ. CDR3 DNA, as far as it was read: TGCGCCAGCAGCTTGGCGGTAGCGGGAGGCTACAATGAG. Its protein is CASSLAVAGGYNE. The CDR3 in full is CASSLAVAGGYNEQFF.

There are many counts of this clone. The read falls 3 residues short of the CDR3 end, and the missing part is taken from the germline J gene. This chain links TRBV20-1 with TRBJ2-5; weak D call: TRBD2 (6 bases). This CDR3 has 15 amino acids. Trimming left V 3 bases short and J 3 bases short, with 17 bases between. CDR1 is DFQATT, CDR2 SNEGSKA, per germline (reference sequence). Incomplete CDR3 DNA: TGCAGTGCTAGGGCGGCGGAGCGCGGGGAAGAGACC. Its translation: CSARAAERGEET. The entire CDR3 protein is CSARAAERGEETQYF.

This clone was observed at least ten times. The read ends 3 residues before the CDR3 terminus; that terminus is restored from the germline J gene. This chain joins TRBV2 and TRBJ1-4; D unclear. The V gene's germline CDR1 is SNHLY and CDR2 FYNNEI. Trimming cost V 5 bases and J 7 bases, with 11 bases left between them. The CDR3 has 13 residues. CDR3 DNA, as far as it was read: TGTGCCAGCAGTACACGCTTTGGTGAAAAA. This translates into CASSTRFGEK. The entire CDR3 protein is CASSTRFGEKLFF.

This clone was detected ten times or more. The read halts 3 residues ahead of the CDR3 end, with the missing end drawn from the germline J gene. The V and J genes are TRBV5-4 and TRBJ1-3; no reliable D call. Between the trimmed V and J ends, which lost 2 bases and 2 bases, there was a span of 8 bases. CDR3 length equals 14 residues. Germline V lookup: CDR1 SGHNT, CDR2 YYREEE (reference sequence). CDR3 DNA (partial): TGTGCCAGCAGCTTAGCGAGCGCTGGAAACACC. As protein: CASSLASAGNT. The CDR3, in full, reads CASSLASAGNTIYF.

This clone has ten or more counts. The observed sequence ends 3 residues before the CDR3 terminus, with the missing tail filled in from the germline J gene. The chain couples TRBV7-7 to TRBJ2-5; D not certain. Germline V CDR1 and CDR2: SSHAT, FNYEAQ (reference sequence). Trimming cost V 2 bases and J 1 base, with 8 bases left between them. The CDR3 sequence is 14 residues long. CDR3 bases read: TGTGCCAGCAGCTTAAATATAGCCCAAGAGACC. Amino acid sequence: CASSLNIAQET. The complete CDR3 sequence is CASSLNIAQETQYF.

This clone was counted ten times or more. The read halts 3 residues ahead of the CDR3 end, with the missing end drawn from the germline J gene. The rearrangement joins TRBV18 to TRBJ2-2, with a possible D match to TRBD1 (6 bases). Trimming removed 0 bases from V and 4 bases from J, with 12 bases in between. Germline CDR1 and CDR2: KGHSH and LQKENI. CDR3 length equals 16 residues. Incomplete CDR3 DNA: TGTGCCAGCTCACCACCGGCAGGGGTCACCACCGGGGAG. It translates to CASSPPAGVTTGE. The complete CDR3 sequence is CASSPPAGVTTGELFF.